Listed below are T cell receptor beta chains from one sample, sequenced in a study of T cell responses to AZD1222 COVID-19 vaccine. TCRdb keeps only in-frame clones here, not all; method: immunoSEQ multiplex PCR. The sample has almost 35,000 clones; about 88% are singletons. Sample: peripheral blood, taken on day 0 of AZD1222 vaccination. The receptors shown here come from an adult in good health. Both conserved end residues are part of each CDR3. D genes are given only for firm matches. Only some rows state a clone size, as once, few, many or a class for expanded clones.

D,V,size,J,CDR3,DNA
-,TRBV5-8,-,TRBJ1-6,CASSLGGFNSPLHF,TGTGCCAGCAGCTTGGGCGGTTTTAATTCACCCCTCCACTTT
-,TRBV5-5,-,TRBJ2-5,CASSLTRQAIIQETQYF,TGTGCCAGCAGCCTGACCCGACAGGCAATCATCCAAGAGACCCAGTACTTC
-,TRBV10-2,-,TRBJ1-3,CASRNSGNTIYF,TGCGCCAGCAGGAACTCTGGAAACACCATATATTTT
-,TRBV7-8,-,TRBJ1-5,CASSLLGSASQPQHF,TGTGCCAGCAGCTTACTGGGTTCCGCAAGTCAGCCCCAGCATTTT
TRBD1,TRBV7-6,-,TRBJ1-5,CASSVPGQGYF,TGTGCCAGCAGCGTCCCGGGACAGGGGTATTTT
-,TRBV27,once,TRBJ2-1,CASTVGLDVNEQFF,TGTGCCAGCACCGTAGGACTGGACGTCAATGAGCAGTTCTTC
-,TRBV28,once,TRBJ2-7,CASSLTDRFSYEQYF,TGTGCCAGCAGTCTCACGGACAGATTCTCCTACGAGCAGTACTTC
-,TRBV4-3,few,TRBJ1-2,CASSQDITGPRIGYTF,TGCGCCAGCAGCCAAGATATCACGGGGCCGAGGATTGGCTACACCTTC
-,TRBV10-3,few,TRBJ1-1,CAISPNSAGTQQGFYEAFF,TGTGCCATCAGTCCCAACTCCGCCGGGACACAACAGGGATTTTATGAAGCTTTCTTT
-,TRBV6-5,-,TRBJ1-2,CASRNSNRELYGYTF,TGTGCCAGCAGAAATAGTAACAGGGAACTCTATGGCTACACCTTC
TRBD1,TRBV25-1,-,TRBJ1-2,CASSERGTVPGYTF,TGTGCCAGCAGTGAAAGGGGGACAGTCCCTGGCTACACCTTC
-,TRBV4-1,-,TRBJ2-7,CASSQAGRREQYF,TGCGCCAGCAGCCAAGCAGGACGGCGCGAGCAGTACTTC
TRBD1,TRBV12-3/TRBV12-4,-,TRBJ1-1,CASRKQGGTEAFF,TGTGCCAGCAGAAAACAGGGGGGGACTGAAGCTTTCTTT
-,TRBV15,-,TRBJ2-7,CATSTGYEQYF,TGTGCCACCAGCACTGGGTACGAGCAGTACTTC
TRBD2,TRBV6-5,-,TRBJ2-1,CASSPGLARNEQFF,TGTGCCAGCAGTCCGGGACTAGCGAGGAATGAGCAGTTCTTC